This passage covers 32 T cell receptor beta chains from one sample sequenced in a study of metastatic and nonmetastatic thyroid tumors. Every patient underwent thyroid surgery untreated. MiXCR re-clonotyped the PCR reads for TCRdb. The repertoire includes 10,000 to 12,000 clones, 25% to 35% of them detected once, and about 10% sits in the top ten. The material sequenced was tumor tissue. The receptors shown here come from a male donor with papillary thyroid cancer or a benign thyroid nodule (not recorded which). Some clones in this sample may be carry-over from other donors' samples.

Of note for this clone: Given a much more abundant clone one base away, this may be a read error. The chain uses TRBV20-1 and TRBJ2-6; 7 positions match TRBD1. The germline CDR1 and CDR2 sequences are DFQATT and SNEGSKA (reference sequence). There are 17 residues in the CDR3. CDR3 in amino acids: CSSRDTGTASGANVLTF. For the CDR3, the DNA is TGCAGTTCTAGAGACACCGGGACAGCCTCTGGGGCCAACGTCCTGACTTTC.

The chain combines TRBV19 with TRBJ2-2, with TRBD2 matching over 8 bases. Germline V gives CDR1 LNHDA, CDR2 SQIVND (reference sequence). This CDR3 has 14 residues. V was clipped by 6 bases and J by 3 bases; unmatched bases: 3. The CDR3 loop is CASSGLAHTGELFF. DNA of the CDR3: TGTGCCAGTAGCGGACTAGCTCACACCGGGGAGCTGTTTTTT.

For this clone: The junction departs from germline at one end; a sequencing error may be responsible. The V and J genes are TRBV7-2 and TRBJ2-7, with 8 positions matching TRBD1. CDR1 and CDR2 from the germline V gene are SGHTA and FQGNSA. The CDR3 consists of 15 residues. The CDR3 DNA is TGTGCCATCAGCCTGGGGACAGGTAAGGCCTACGAGCAGTACTTC. Amino acids: CAISLGTGKAYEQYF.

This clone was recorded at least ten times. Here the CDR3 DNA reads TGCAGCGTTGCAGGGGGCCGGGGGAACACTGAAGCTTTCTTT. Its protein product is CSVAGGRGNTEAFF. This rearrangement joins TRBV29-1 to TRBJ1-1, with 8 bases identical to TRBD1. Germline V CDR1 and CDR2: SQVTM, ANQGSEA. This CDR3 spans 14 amino acids. Trimming took 4 bases from V and 1 from J; bases not matched to a gene: 5.

There are a few counts of this clone. The rearrangement links TRBV15 to TRBJ1-2; 7 nucleotides agree with TRBD1. The junction had 9 bases not matched to a gene; V was cut back by 2 bases and J by 3 bases. The CDR3 is 16 amino acids. Germline V gene sequence: CDR1 LNHNV, CDR2 YYDKDF (reference sequence). The CDR3 here is CATSRYREGAHYGYTF. In nucleotides, the CDR3 is TGTGCCACCAGCAGATATAGAGAGGGGGCACACTATGGCTACACCTTC.

This clone is medium-sized in the sample. The chain combines TRBV7-3 with TRBJ2-7; D is uncertain. Trimming removed 5 bases at V and 0 bases at J, with 11 bases between. This CDR3 comprises 14 residues. Germline CDR1 reads SGHTA; CDR2 reads FQGTGA. The CDR3 loop reads CASSPLVYSYEQYF. The CDR3 region has the DNA TGTGCCAGCAGCCCTTTAGTCTACTCCTACGAGCAGTACTTC.

This clone is termed medium-sized. The CDR3 bases are TGTGCCAGCAGTTTGATGGGGTCTGGAAACACCATATATTTT. Encoded protein: CASSLMGSGNTIYF. V and J are TRBV6-1 and TRBJ1-3; D gene unclear. The germline gives CDR1 MNHNS, CDR2 SASEGT. The CDR3 runs to 14 residues. V was cut by 5 bases and J by 1 base, with 9 bases left in between.

This clone is medium-sized by share. The genes are TRBV6-1 and TRBJ2-5, with D unclear. This CDR3 spans 13 amino acids. Germline values: CDR1 MNHNS, CDR2 SASEGT. Trimming pared 1 base from V and 7 bases from J, leaving 10 bases between. The CDR3 is CASSEGPGRTQYF. The CDR3 DNA follows: TGTGCCAGCAGTGAAGGGCCCGGACGGACCCAGTACTTC.

The chain has TRBV18 and TRBJ1-3, with TRBD1 matching over 11 bases. The junction had 5 bases not matched to a gene; V was cut back by 2 bases and J by 8 bases. This CDR3 is built from 15 residues. CDR1 is KGHSH and CDR2 is LQKENI in the germline V gene. The CDR3 DNA is TGTGCCAGCTCACCAGGACAGGGGGCGATGGACACCATATATTTT. Amino acids: CASSPGQGAMDTIYF.

The count of this clone is one. The chain is built from TRBV5-1 and TRBJ2-7, with D possibly matching TRBD1 (5 bases). Trimming took 0 bases from V and 4 from J, leaving 11 bases between them. Germline V gives CDR1 SGHRS, CDR2 YFSETQ. The CDR3 has 14 amino acids. The DNA of the CDR3 is TGCGCCAGCAGCTTGGGTGGACCAGGGTACGAGCAGTACTTC. Translation: CASSLGGPGYEQYF.

V and J are TRBV25-1 and TRBJ1-6; D remains ambiguous. Trimming cost V 6 bases and J 6 bases, with 9 bases left between them. Per germline, CDR1 MGHDK and CDR2 SYGVNS. The CDR3 has 13 amino acids. CDR3 protein: CASRLGTNSPLHF. CDR3 DNA sequence: TGTGCCAGCAGGTTAGGCACTAATTCACCCCTCCACTTT.

CDR3 bases: TGCGCCAGCAGCCAAGACAGACACAACAGGGGTGAAAAACTGTTTTTT. Residues: CASSQDRHNRGEKLFF. The chain uses TRBV4-3 and TRBJ1-4; 7 nucleotides align to TRBD1. CDR3 size: 16 residues. Per germline, CDR1 LGHNA and CDR2 YSLEER. After removal of 0 bases from V and 7 bases from J, the junction contained 8 bases not matched to a gene.

This clone is medium-sized by share. This chain links TRBV11-3 with TRBJ2-1; D call uncertain. Looked up from germline, CDR1 is SGHNT and CDR2 is YENEEA. The CDR3 spans 13 residues. Between the trimmed V and J ends, which lost 5 bases and 1 base, there was a span of 6 bases. The CDR3 is CASSPRSYNEQFF. DNA for the CDR3: TGTGCCAGCAGCCCAAGGTCCTACAATGAGCAGTTCTTC.

This clone has just a few counts. The junction and the germline gene differ at one end; a read error may be behind it. The chain employs TRBV27 and TRBJ2-7; 10 bases are a match to TRBD2. Germline CDR1 and CDR2: MNHEY and SMNVEV (reference sequence). CDR3 length: 16 amino acids. The CDR3 loop reads CASSLTAGGLFYKQYF. The DNA for the CDR3 is TGTGCCAGCAGTTTAACAGCGGGAGGGTTGTTCTACAAGCAGTACTTC.

The sample holds a few counts of this clone. The chain couples TRBV12-5 to TRBJ1-1; no reliable D call. The CDR3 consists of 13 residues. Trimming stripped 3 bases from V and 2 bases from J, with 7 bases between. From germline, CDR1 is LGHNT and CDR2 FRNRAP. DNA of the CDR3: TGTGCTAGTGGTTTAGGAACAAACACTGAAGCTTTCTTT. This translates into CASGLGTNTEAFF. Full variable domain (remainder filled in from reference TRBV12-5 and TRBJ1-1): DARVTQTPRHKVTEMGQEVTMRCQPILGHNTVFWYRQTMMQGLELLAYFRNRAPLDDSGMPKDRFSAEMPDATLATLKIQPSEPRDSAVYFCASGLGTNTEAFFGQGTRLTVV.

This clone is medium-sized in the sample. The V gene is TRBV6-1, the J gene TRBJ1-2; the match to TRBD1 covers 9 bases. CDR1 and CDR2 (germline): MNHNS, SASEGT. J gave up 0 bases and V 6 bases, and 5 bases lay outside the gene matches. The CDR3 has 15 residues. The CDR3 bases are TGTGCCAGCAGCCGTGGACAGGGGTCTAACTATGGCTACACCTTC. As protein: CASSRGQGSNYGYTF.

At least ten counts were recorded for this clone. A much larger clone differs by one base, so this may be a read error. This specimen includes other DNA sequences encoding the same CDR3. The chain joins TRBV11-2 to TRBJ2-3; maybe TRBD2 (6 bases). Looked up from germline, CDR1 is SGHAT and CDR2 is FQNNGV. V was trimmed by 1 base and J by 2 bases, leaving 13 bases between them. There are 16 residues in the CDR3. CDR3 protein: CASSLVSGGTTDTQYF. The CDR3 bases are TGTGCCAGCAGCTTAGTTAGCGGTGGAACCACAGATACGCAGTATTTT.

As to this clone: At one end, the junction sequence differs from germline, possibly due to a read error. The chain recombines TRBV6-5 with TRBJ2-6; TRBD1 might be the D (6 bases). The CDR3 is made up of 17 amino acids. Germline V gene lookup returns CDR1 MNHEY and CDR2 SVGAGI. The CDR3 DNA reads TGTGCCAGCAGACGGACAGAGCAGTACTATGGGGACAACGTCCTGACTTTC. Translated: CASRRTEQYYGDNVLTF.

This clone appeared many times. A junction boundary mismatches the germline segment, possibly from a read error. The same CDR3 can be traced to other DNA sequences in this sample. V usage is TRBV10-2 and J usage is TRBJ2-1; TRBD2 matches at 11 bases. The CDR3 extends over 16 amino acids. Germline loops: CDR1 WSHSY, CDR2 SAAADI. The CDR3 DNA follows: TGCGCCAGCAGTTCGACGGGACTAGCGGACTACAGTGAGCAGTTCTTC. This encodes CASSSTGLADYSEQFF.

By share, this clone ranks as medium-sized. The chain has TRBV24-1 and TRBJ2-1; 11 nucleotides match TRBD2. The CDR3 contains 17 residues. With 2 bases clipped from V and 0 bases from J, the junction kept 2 bases outside the gene matches. Germline V gene sequence: CDR1 KGHDR, CDR2 SFDVKD. CDR3 sequence: CATSDSSGRSSYNEQFF. DNA for the CDR3: TGTGCCACCAGTGATTCTAGCGGGAGGAGCTCCTACAATGAGCAGTTCTTC.

V usage is TRBV9 and J usage is TRBJ1-1; D is unclear. CDR3 size: 13 residues. The V and J ends lost 5 bases and 0 bases respectively, with 8 bases between them. Germline CDR1 and CDR2: SGDLS and YYNGEE. This CDR3 reads CASSQTMNTEAFF. CDR3 bases: TGTGCCAGCAGTCAAACGATGAACACTGAAGCTTTCTTT.

The chain employs TRBV5-1 and TRBJ2-3, with D unresolved. V dropped 4 bases and J dropped 0 bases, with 6 bases sitting between them. Per germline, CDR1 SGHRS and CDR2 YFSETQ. The CDR3 contains 13 residues. CDR3 nucleotides: TGCGCCAGCAGCGAGGATAGCACAGATACGCAGTATTTT. It translates to CASSEDSTDTQYF.

This clone was counted only a few times. The chain uses TRBV6-1 and TRBJ1-1; D perhaps matches TRBD1 (5 bases). The CDR3 has 13 residues. The V end lost 3 bases, the J end lost 3 bases, and 8 bases lay between the germline ends. The germline V gene has CDR1 MNHNS and CDR2 SASEGT. CDR3 DNA sequence: TGTGCCAGCAGTGAGGGGGTATACACTGAAGCTTTCTTT. Translating gives CASSEGVYTEAFF.

In its sample, this clone is medium-sized. This sequence joins TRBV5-1 and TRBJ1-1; no definite D call. The germline gives CDR1 SGHRS, CDR2 YFSETQ. V was trimmed by 2 bases and J by 0 bases, leaving 8 bases between them. The CDR3 is 14 residues long. DNA for the CDR3: TGCGCCAGCAGCTTTATGGGTATGAACACTGAAGCTTTCTTT. It codes for CASSFMGMNTEAFF.

As to this clone: A much larger clone lies one base from this, so it may be a read error. The chain is built from TRBV7-7 and TRBJ2-5; 7 bases agree with TRBD1. Germline loops: CDR1 SSHAT, CDR2 FNYEAQ (reference sequence). This CDR3 region has 15 residues. Here the CDR3 reads CASSSGQVIQETQYF. CDR3 DNA: TGTGCTAGCAGCTCAGGACAGGTCATACAAGAGACCCAGTACTTC.

This clone is labeled medium-sized. The chain combines TRBV6-1 with TRBJ2-7; a possible D gene is TRBD1 (5 bases). The ends were cut back, 6 bases at V and 0 bases at J, with 15 bases in the middle. The length of the CDR3 is 15 residues. Germline V CDR1 and CDR2: MNHNS, SASEGT. CDR3 DNA sequence: TGTGCCAGCAGAAGACAGCCCCGTGACTCCTACGAGCAGTACTTC. It encodes CASRRQPRDSYEQYF.

By share, this clone ranks as medium-sized (0.01 to 0.1%). V is TRBV2 and J is TRBJ1-5; 11 bases fit TRBD1. J was trimmed by 7 bases and V by 11 bases; bases with no gene match: 10. Germline CDR1 reads SNHLY; CDR2 reads FYNNEI. The CDR3 covers 14 residues. The CDR3 DNA follows: TGTGCCCTACAACGGGGACAGGGGGGGCAGCCCCAGCATTTT. Amino acids: CALQRGQGGQPQHF.

There are many counts of this clone. V is TRBV7-2 and J is TRBJ2-4; TRBD2 might be the D (5 bases). Looked up from germline, CDR1 is SGHTA and CDR2 is FQGNSA. The CDR3 is 15 amino acids. Trimming removed 5 bases at V and 5 bases at J, with 16 bases between. CDR3 sequence (DNA): TGTGCCAGCAGCCGGTGGGCGGGCAACCAAAACATTCAGTACTTC. This translates into CASSRWAGNQNIQYF.

As regards this clone: A read error is likely, as this CDR3 ends without the conserved phenylalanine or tryptophan. V gene TRBV20-1 combines with J gene TRBJ1-2; the D is unclear. The germline V and J ends were trimmed by 7 bases and 8 bases, with 14 bases remaining between them. In germline, CDR1 is DFQATT, CDR2 SNEGSKA (reference sequence). The CDR3 is 11 residues long. CDR3 sequence: CSDRPLGGYTL. In DNA form, the CDR3 reads TGCAGTGACCGGCCCCTCGGGGGCTACACCTTA.

The V call is TRBV20-1, the J call TRBJ2-7, with TRBD1 matching over 9 bases. The germline gives CDR1 DFQATT, CDR2 SNEGSKA (reference sequence). With V trimmed by 1 base and J by 0 bases, 7 bases remained unmatched. The CDR3 is 16 residues long. CDR3 DNA: TGCAGTGCTAGAGGGGGGGACAGGGATAGCTCCTACGAGCAGTACTTC. It specifies CSARGGDRDSSYEQYF.

The rearrangement links TRBV25-1 to TRBJ2-7; D unclear. Between the trimmed V and J ends, which lost 5 bases and 2 bases, there was a span of 13 bases. This CDR3 is built from 14 residues. Germline CDR1 reads MGHDK; CDR2 reads SYGVNS. The CDR3 nucleotides are TGTGCCAGCAGTACCCTGCTAGAGGCCTACGAGCAGTACGTC. Amino acid sequence: CASSTLLEAYEQYV.

This clone was observed a few times. The genes are TRBV12-3 or TRBV12-4 and TRBJ1-2, with D possibly TRBD1 on 6 matching bases. The V end was cut by 4 bases, the J end by 4 bases, with 7 bases between. The CDR3 consists of 12 residues. CDR3 DNA: TGTGCCAGCAGTTCAGGGGCCTATGGCTACACCTTC. As protein: CASSSGAYGYTF.